A single sample gave rise to the 32 T cell receptor beta chains below, sequenced in a study of identical twins. MiXCR, applied by TCRdb to the 5' RACE reads, yields one record per CDR3 protein. The sample holds 540,000 or so distinct CDR3 sequences, approximately 20% seen once. These same records also appear under a second study, on yellow fever vaccine responses in identical twins.

Sample: CD4+ T cells sorted from blood. These receptors were taken from a woman younger than 35 in good health.

The table lists this clonotype with many counts. The chain carries TRBV5-1 and TRBJ1-1; TRBD1 matches 9 bases. V shed 4 bases, J shed 1 base, and the junction held 5 bases outside the gene matches. There are 15 residues in the CDR3. CDR1 is SGHRS and CDR2 is YFSETQ in the germline V gene. CDR3 coding DNA: TGCGCCAGCAGCCCATGGACAGGGGCGAACACTGAAGCTTTCTTT. This translates into CASSPWTGANTEAFF.

The chain has TRBV6-4 and TRBJ1-1, with TRBD1 matching 10 bases. This CDR3 spans 15 amino acids. The germline CDR1 and CDR2 sequences are MRHNA and SNTAGT. V lost 6 bases and J lost 3; bases outside the gene matches: 7. The CDR3 protein is CASRRDRGWHTEAFF. In DNA form, the CDR3 reads TGTGCCAGCAGACGGGACAGGGGATGGCACACTGAAGCTTTCTTT.

The CDR3 reads CASSIQGSLYF. Written as DNA, the CDR3 is TGCGCCAGCAGCATACAGGGGTCACTGTACTTC. The chain carries TRBV5-1 and TRBJ2-5; the match to TRBD1 covers 7 bases. V was pared by 4 bases and J by 13 bases, with 7 bases of the junction left unmatched. Germline V gives CDR1 SGHRS, CDR2 YFSETQ. The CDR3 consists of 11 residues.

The chain has TRBV7-2 and TRBJ1-5; D perhaps matches TRBD1 (5 bases). The V gene's germline CDR1 is SGHTA and CDR2 FQGNSA. This CDR3 region has 16 residues. Trimming cost V 5 bases and J 1 base, with 15 bases left between them. Here the CDR3 DNA reads TGTGCCAGCAGCCCCACGAGTGGGGGGAGCAATCAGCCCCAGCATTTT. This codes for CASSPTSGGSNQPQHF. Using reference TRBV7-2 and TRBJ1-5 for the parts outside the CDR3, the full variable domain is GAGVSQSPSNKVTEKGKDVELRCDPISGHTALYWYRQSLGQGLEFLIYFQGNSAPDKSGLPSDRFSAERTGGSVSTLTIQRTQQEDSAVYLCASSPTSGGSNQPQHFGDGTRLSIL.

The table lists this clonotype with a few counts. The CDR3 nucleotides read TGCGCCAGCAGCTTGTCAGCGGGAGTAGGACAGAGGGAGTACTTC. This translates into CASSLSAGVGQREYF. The J gene is TRBJ2-5, the V gene TRBV5-1; 8 positions match TRBD2. The CDR3 runs to 15 residues. The ends lost 1 base at V and 12 bases at J; junction bases unmatched: 14. Germline V gives CDR1 SGHRS, CDR2 YFSETQ. Complete variable domain (other parts from reference TRBV5-1 and TRBJ2-5): KAGVTQTPRYLIKTRGQQVTLSCSPISGHRSVSWYQQTPGQGLQFLFEYFSETQRNKGNFPGRFSGRQFSNSRSEMNVSTLELGDSALYLCASSLSAGVGQREYFGPGTRLLVL.

This clonotype was counted between two and nine times. The rearrangement joins TRBV20-1 to TRBJ1-1; TRBD1 aligns across 7 bases. The CDR3 length is 13 residues. The J segment lost 5 bases and the V segment lost 0 bases, leaving 3 bases of the junction unmatched. Germline CDR1 is DFQATT and CDR2 is SNEGSKA (reference sequence). The CDR3 nucleotides are TGCAGTGCTAGAGATGGCAGGGGGACTGAAGCTTTCTTT. Translating it yields CSARDGRGTEAFF.

The CDR3 coding sequence is TGTGCCAGCAGTTTCCTCGGGACAGGCGATACGCAGTATTTT. Its protein is CASSFLGTGDTQYF. The chain joins TRBV27 to TRBJ2-3, with 8 bases matching TRBD1. V trimming: 3 bases; J trimming: 6 bases; junction bases outside the gene matches: 5. CDR1 and CDR2 from the germline V gene are MNHEY and SMNVEV (reference sequence). This CDR3 comprises 14 residues.

This sequence joins TRBV7-9 and TRBJ2-3; D is perhaps TRBD1 (5 bases). The CDR3 consists of 15 residues. The V gene's germline CDR1 is SEHNR and CDR2 FQNEAQ (reference sequence). The ends were cut back, 1 base at V and 2 bases at J, with 10 bases in the middle. The CDR3 nucleotides are TGTGCCAGCAGCTTAGTTCGACAGCACACAGATACGCAGTATTTT. Translation: CASSLVRQHTDTQYF.

The table lists this clonotype with a few counts. The chain recombines TRBV12-3 or TRBV12-4 with TRBJ2-1, with D unclear. Trimming removed 7 bases from V and 6 bases from J, with 16 bases in between. The CDR3 is 14 residues long. The CDR3: CASIKDTVGNEQFF. The CDR3 region has the DNA TGTGCCAGCATCAAAGACACCGTTGGCAATGAGCAGTTCTTC.

The rearrangement links TRBV20-1 to TRBJ1-2; no reliable D call. CDR3 length: 15 residues. V was pared by 6 bases and J by 7 bases, with 24 bases between. Germline CDR1 reads DFQATT; CDR2 reads SNEGSKA (reference sequence). CDR3 loop: CSAAAPGRVLLGYTF. The CDR3 DNA reads TGCAGTGCGGCCGCCCCGGGTAGGGTCTTACTTGGCTACACCTTC.

The chain is built from TRBV11-2 and TRBJ2-5; 7 nucleotides match TRBD1. Germline V CDR1 and CDR2: SGHAT, FQNNGV. The CDR3 sequence is 13 residues long. With 6 bases clipped from V and 2 bases from J, the junction kept 3 bases outside the gene matches. CDR3 loop: CASRRQGQETQYF. CDR3 coding DNA: TGTGCCAGCAGACGACAGGGACAAGAGACCCAGTACTTC.

This clonotype was seen a handful of times. The rearrangement uses TRBV2 and TRBJ2-3, with D perhaps TRBD2 (5 bases). CDR1 is SNHLY and CDR2 is FYNNEI in the germline V gene. This CDR3 has 11 residues. V shed 3 bases and J shed 10 bases, with 8 bases lying between them. The CDR3 DNA reads TGTGCCAGCAGTGAGATGGAGGCGCAGTATTTT. It is translated as CASSEMEAQYF. Full variable domain (missing parts from reference TRBV2 and TRBJ2-3): EPEVTQTPSHQVTQMGQEVILRCVPISNHLYFYWYRQILGQKVEFLVSFYNNEISEKSEIFDDQFSVERPDGSNFTLKIRSTKLEDSAMYFCASSEMEAQYFGPGTRLTVL.

The chain links TRBV20-1 to TRBJ1-6; no clear D gene. Germline lookup yields CDR1 DFQATT and CDR2 SNEGSKA (reference sequence). Trimming pared 0 bases from V and 7 bases from J, leaving 13 bases between. CDR3 length: 15 amino acids. CDR3 sequence (DNA): TGCAGTGCTAGAGATCTCCGGGGAACAAATTCACCCCTCCACTTT. This encodes CSARDLRGTNSPLHF.

There are a few counts of this clonotype. The rearrangement uses TRBV12-3 or TRBV12-4 and TRBJ1-1, with unresolved D. V was trimmed by 1 base and J by 0 bases, leaving 9 bases between them. CDR3 length: 15 amino acids. The CDR3 sequence is CASSLGQVMNTEAFF. The CDR3, as DNA: TGTGCCAGCAGTTTAGGGCAGGTGATGAACACTGAAGCTTTCTTT.

In nucleotides, the CDR3 is TGTGCCAGCAGTCGAGCGGGGGGCTTGAACACCGGGGAGCTGTTTTTT. It codes for CASSRAGGLNTGELFF. The chain links TRBV25-1 to TRBJ2-2, with 9 positions matching TRBD2. Germline V gives CDR1 MGHDK, CDR2 SYGVNS. CDR3 size: 16 residues. The junction had 5 bases not matched to a gene; V was cut back by 5 bases and J by 1 base.

This clonotype has only a few counts. The chain uses TRBV10-2 and TRBJ2-1; TRBD1 might be the D (5 bases). The CDR3 has 16 residues. Trimming removed 0 bases from V and 5 bases from J, with 14 bases in between. Germline V gene data show CDR1 as WSHSY and CDR2 as SAAADI. CDR3 in DNA: TGCGCCAGCAGTGAGTCAGGGGCGTTCCCTAACAATGAGCAGTTCTTC. Translated, it gives CASSESGAFPNNEQFF.

The rearrangement uses TRBV12-3 or TRBV12-4 and TRBJ1-6; the match to TRBD1 covers 8 bases. The CDR3 has 15 amino acids. The ends lost 7 bases at V and 3 bases at J; junction bases unmatched: 5. Here the CDR3 DNA reads TGTGCCAGCACCCGGACAGGGATCTATAATTCACCCCTCCACTTT. Its translation is CASTRTGIYNSPLHF.

Turning to this clonotype: Relative to the germline gene, one junction end is altered; a read error may explain this. The chain has TRBV5-1 and TRBJ2-1; TRBD2 matches 11 bases. CDR3 length equals 16 residues. Germline CDR1 and CDR2: SGHRS and YFSETQ. This CDR3 reads CASSQFGTSGPNEQFF. CDR3 sequence (DNA): TGCGCTAGCAGCCAATTCGGGACTAGCGGTCCCAATGAGCAGTTCTTC.

The chain uses TRBV10-3 and TRBJ2-3; D unresolved. Trimming pared 6 bases from V and 0 bases from J, leaving 7 bases between. The CDR3 runs to 13 residues. Germline lookup yields CDR1 ENHRY and CDR2 SYGVKD. CDR3 nucleotide sequence: TGTGCCATCAGGACCGCGAGCACAGATACGCAGTATTTT. Amino acid sequence: CAIRTASTDTQYF.

V and J are TRBV12-5 and TRBJ2-1; D is perhaps TRBD1 or TRBD2 (5 bases each). V was trimmed by 0 bases and J by 7 bases, leaving 16 bases between them. Per germline, CDR1 LGHNT and CDR2 FRNRAP. CDR3 size: 16 residues. CDR3 DNA: TGTGCTAGTGGTTTGGTGATCCGGGACCTCGGTAATGAGCAGTTCTTC. It specifies CASGLVIRDLGNEQFF.

The V call is TRBV2, the J call TRBJ2-3; tentatively, D is TRBD2 (6 bases). Per the germline V gene, CDR1 is SNHLY and CDR2 is FYNNEI. CDR3 size: 13 residues. The V end lost 7 bases, the J end lost 2 bases, and 10 bases lay between the germline ends. CDR3 in amino acids: CASMGGTTDTQYF. The CDR3 DNA sequence: TGTGCCAGCATGGGCGGGACCACAGATACGCAGTATTTT.

The sample holds a few counts of this clonotype. The J gene is TRBJ2-3, the V gene TRBV4-1; D remains unclear. The germline gives CDR1 MGHRA, CDR2 YSYEKL. The CDR3 spans 14 residues. Trimming took 4 bases from V and 5 from J, leaving 13 bases between them. As DNA, the CDR3 is TGCGCCAGCAGCCCCAGGTCTTTAGGAGATACGCAGTATTTT. Protein: CASSPRSLGDTQYF.

The CDR3 loop reads CASSSPGTRTFTDTQYF. The CDR3 DNA is TGTGCCAGCAGCTCACCCGGGACTAGGACATTCACAGATACGCAGTATTTT. The chain recombines TRBV11-2 with TRBJ2-3, with 8 bases matching TRBD2. J was trimmed by 2 bases and V by 4 bases; bases with no gene match: 11. Germline V gene lookup returns CDR1 SGHAT and CDR2 FQNNGV. This CDR3 is built from 17 residues.

The chain has TRBV6-1 and TRBJ2-3; no reliable D call. The CDR3 is made up of 15 amino acids. The germline CDR1 and CDR2 sequences are MNHNS and SASEGT. The V end was cut by 3 bases, the J end by 2 bases, with 12 bases between. The CDR3 DNA follows: TGTGCCAGCAGTGACGGACGGACCACCACAGATACGCAGTATTTT. This codes for CASSDGRTTTDTQYF.

This clonotype was counted between two and nine times. This chain links TRBV5-1 with TRBJ2-3, with no clear D. Trimming shortened V by 4 bases and J by 1 base, and 19 bases separated the two germline ends. The CDR3 runs to 17 residues. Germline CDR1 is SGHRS and CDR2 is YFSETQ. CDR3 sequence: CASSNGLDSLGTDTQYF. The CDR3 region has the DNA TGCGCCAGCAGCAACGGCTTAGACTCTCTGGGCACAGATACGCAGTATTTT.

The rearrangement links TRBV6-5 to TRBJ2-1; 7 nucleotides agree with TRBD2. V dropped 2 bases and J dropped 3; count of bases not matched to a gene: 7. CDR1 is MNHEY, CDR2 SVGAGI, per germline. CDR3 size: 16 residues. CDR3 bases: TGTGCCAGCAGTTACCGGATTGGGGGGGGCTACAATGAGCAGTTCTTC. Protein sequence: CASSYRIGGGYNEQFF.

The chain is built from TRBV12-3 or TRBV12-4 and TRBJ1-6; D gene ambiguous. The CDR3 loop spans 14 amino acids. V was clipped by 6 bases and J by 9 bases, with 15 bases between them. The DNA for the CDR3 is TGTGCCAGCAGCAATCGTGGGGAAGGTTCACCCCTCCACTTT. It codes for CASSNRGEGSPLHF.

This clonotype showed up just a few times. The chain recombines TRBV20-1 with TRBJ2-7; no clear D gene. The V end was cut by 1 base, the J end by 1 base, with 2 bases between. Germline V lookup: CDR1 DFQATT, CDR2 SNEGSKA (reference sequence). CDR3 length: 11 amino acids. CDR3 sequence reads: CSARVSYEQYF. The CDR3 DNA is TGCAGTGCTAGAGTTTCCTACGAGCAGTACTTC.

This sequence joins TRBV20-1 and TRBJ2-5; a weak D match, TRBD2 (5 bases). Trimming cost V 6 bases and J 1 base, with 12 bases left between them. The CDR3 sequence is 13 residues long. Germline V gene data show CDR1 as DFQATT and CDR2 as SNEGSKA (reference sequence). CDR3 amino acids: CSAADGSQETQYF. The CDR3 coding sequence is TGCAGTGCCGCAGATGGGAGCCAAGAGACCCAGTACTTC.

This clonotype was detected only a few times. The chain links TRBV12-3 or TRBV12-4 to TRBJ2-1; D possibly matches TRBD1 or TRBD2 (5 bases each). The CDR3 covers 13 residues. V lost 5 bases to trimming and J lost 10 bases, with 15 bases between them. CDR3 bases: TGTGCCAGCAGTCCTGGCCAGGGCGGGGAGCAGTTCTTC. Translation gives CASSPGQGGEQFF.

This chain joins TRBV19 and TRBJ2-7, with 9 bases lining up with TRBD1. Germline trimming cut 3 bases from V and 6 bases from J; bases unmatched to any gene: 9. From germline, CDR1 is LNHDA and CDR2 SQIVND (reference sequence). This CDR3 spans 15 amino acids. This CDR3 reads CASSISTGGAGEQYF. The CDR3 DNA sequence: TGTGCCAGTAGTATTAGTACAGGGGGCGCGGGCGAGCAGTACTTC.

This clonotype was seen a handful of times. The chain is built from TRBV27 and TRBJ2-3, with D uncertain. The CDR3 totals 18 residues. Germline-derived CDR1 and CDR2 are MNHEY and SMNVEV (reference sequence). Trimming shortened V by 2 bases and J by 0 bases, and 18 bases separated the two germline ends. CDR3 in DNA: TGTGCCAGCAGTTTAGATGCCAGGTGGTCTCCTAGCACAGATACGCAGTATTTT. It encodes CASSLDARWSPSTDTQYF.